These 21 T cell receptor beta chains were all obtained from the same sample, sequenced in a study of T cells in Graves' hyperthyroidism and ophthalmopathy. From RNA transcripts, TCR beta CDR3 regions were amplified. First-round RT-PCR of the TCR CDR3 relied on the HTBI primer set. One entry per CDR3 protein, called by TCRdb with MiXCR from the multiplex PCR reads. Among 600,000 to 650,000 distinct CDR3 sequences listed, around 16% were seen once. Sequenced input: blood. The receptors were gathered from a woman in her twenties or thirties with Graves' hyperthyroidism.

This clonotype has a count of ten or more. The V gene is TRBV11-2, the J gene TRBJ1-1, with TRBD1 as a possible D gene (5 bases). Germline V gives CDR1 SGHAT, CDR2 FQNNGV. This CDR3 has 10 residues. For the CDR3, the DNA is TGTGCTGGGGGGGGCACTGAAGCTTTCTTT. It codes for CAGGGTEAFF.

This clonotype was counted many times. CDR3 sequence: CASSFPLDVNTGELFF. CDR3 DNA: TGTGCCAGCAGTTTCCCCCTCGACGTGAACACCGGGGAGCTGTTTTTT. The gene calls are TRBV28 and TRBJ2-2; D ambiguous. The germline V gene has CDR1 MDHEN and CDR2 SYDVKM. The CDR3 is 16 amino acids. Trimming stripped 3 bases from V and 1 base from J, with 12 bases between.

This clonotype occurred a few times. CDR3 sequence reads: CASSPGTSDQPQHF. DNA of the CDR3: TGCGCCAGCAGCCCCGGGACATCCGATCAGCCCCAGCATTTT. The J gene is TRBJ1-5, the V gene TRBV5-1; D possibly corresponds to TRBD1 (6 bases). Germline CDR1 SGHRS, CDR2 YFSETQ. The CDR3 is 14 residues long. V was pared by 4 bases and J by 5 bases, with 13 bases between. The full variable domain, in which reference TRBV5-1 and TRBJ1-5 provide the parts outside the CDR3, is KAGVTQTPRYLIKTRGQQVTLSCSPISGHRSVSWYQQTPGQGLQFLFEYFSETQRNKGNFPGRFSGRQFSNSRSEMNVSTLELGDSALYLCASSPGTSDQPQHFGDGTRLSIL.

This clonotype was detected only a few times. This chain links TRBV7-9 with TRBJ1-3, with D possibly TRBD1 on 6 matching bases. The CDR3 extends over 14 amino acids. V lost 6 bases, J lost 4 bases, and 13 bases lay in between. Germline V gene lookup returns CDR1 SEHNR and CDR2 FQNEAQ (reference sequence). The chain's CDR3 is CASSDTGKGNTIYF. CDR3 nucleotides: TGTGCCAGCAGTGATACAGGGAAGGGAAACACCATATATTTT.

The chain carries TRBV30 and TRBJ2-7; 15 bases match TRBD2. CDR1 is GTSNPN and CDR2 is SVGIG in the germline V gene (reference sequence). CDR3 length: 15 residues. The V gene end was trimmed by 5 bases and the J gene end by 7 bases; junction bases not matched to a gene: 9. DNA for the CDR3: TGTGCCTGGGGAGGACTAGCGGGAGGGATGAGGGAGCAGTACTTC. Residues: CAWGGLAGGMREQYF.

There are many counts of this clonotype. The chain couples TRBV27 to TRBJ2-1, with 8 bases that match TRBD2. CDR1 is MNHEY and CDR2 is SMNVEV in the germline V gene (reference sequence). This CDR3 has 14 residues. V dropped 7 bases and J dropped 7; count of bases not matched to a gene: 9. The CDR3: CASMRAGVENEQFF. As DNA, the CDR3 is TGTGCCAGCATGCGAGCGGGAGTGGAGAATGAGCAGTTCTTC.

This clonotype has ten or more counts. Here the CDR3 reads CASSSGQGAYNEQFF. The CDR3 region has the DNA TGTGCCAGCAGCTCGGGACAGGGGGCCTACAATGAGCAGTTCTTC. V gene TRBV11-2 combines with J gene TRBJ2-1, with 11 bases matching TRBD1. Germline CDR1 SGHAT, CDR2 FQNNGV. The CDR3 sequence is 15 residues long. V lost 4 bases and J lost 2; bases outside the gene matches: 1.

In this sample, this clonotype turned up many times. The chain employs TRBV20-1 and TRBJ1-2, with D hard to call. The CDR3 sequence is 14 residues long. The V gene lost 3 bases and the J gene lost 4 bases, with 15 bases spanning the gap. The germline V gene encodes CDR1 DFQATT and CDR2 SNEGSKA (reference sequence). The CDR3 protein is CSARGDILVYGYTF. As DNA, the CDR3 is TGCAGTGCTAGGGGAGACATCCTTGTCTATGGCTACACCTTC.

This clonotype was recorded a few times. The rearrangement links TRBV20-1 to TRBJ2-7; D possibly corresponds to TRBD1 (6 bases). Germline CDR1 and CDR2: DFQATT and SNEGSKA (reference sequence). Trimming shortened V by 2 bases and J by 4 bases, and 15 bases separated the two germline ends. The CDR3 is 14 amino acids. CDR3 protein: CSARKGGRGYEQYF. The CDR3 DNA sequence: TGCAGTGCTAGAAAAGGGGGTAGAGGGTACGAGCAGTACTTC.

The chain combines TRBV7-9 with TRBJ2-3, with 11 positions matching TRBD2. CDR3 length: 16 residues. The V segment lost 5 bases and the J segment 1 base; nucleotides outside the gene matches: 5. Germline CDR1 SEHNR, CDR2 FQNEAQ (reference sequence). CDR3 bases: TGTGCCAGCAGCCCAACTAGCGGGAGAGGCACAGATACGCAGTATTTT. Translating gives CASSPTSGRGTDTQYF.

This chain joins TRBV19 and TRBJ1-1, with D unclear. The CDR3 is 16 residues long. Germline loops: CDR1 LNHDA, CDR2 SQIVND (reference sequence). Trimming shortened V by 1 base and J by 2 bases, and 14 bases separated the two germline ends. DNA of the CDR3: TGTGCCAGTAGTATAGCGGTCTGGACTTCTAACACTGAAGCTTTCTTT. Translation gives CASSIAVWTSNTEAFF.

In its sample, this clonotype was seen many times. The chain links TRBV24-1 to TRBJ1-5; no clear D gene. Germline V lookup: CDR1 KGHDR, CDR2 SFDVKD. This CDR3 is 14 amino acids long. V was trimmed by 6 bases and J by 7 bases, leaving 15 bases between them. DNA for the CDR3: TGTGCCACCAGTAAAAGCCAGTCAAGCCAGCCCCAGCATTTT. Residues: CATSKSQSSQPQHF.

V gene TRBV12-5 combines with J gene TRBJ2-3, with TRBD1 matching 9 bases. Germline CDR1 reads LGHNT; CDR2 reads FRNRAP. The V and J ends lost 5 bases and 4 bases, in that order; junction bases with no gene match: 4. This CDR3 comprises 14 residues. DNA of the CDR3: TGTGCTAGTGGTCAGGGACAGGGCGCAGATACGCAGTATTTT. It specifies CASGQGQGADTQYF.

This clonotype turned up a few times. Sequence at one end of the junction differs from germline and may be a read error. This chain uses TRBV28 with TRBJ2-1, with a weak D call TRBD2 (5 bases). Looked up from germline, CDR1 is MDHEN and CDR2 is SYDVKM. The CDR3 has 15 amino acids. The CDR3 sequence: CASRIGVISYSEQFF. The CDR3 DNA reads TGTGCCAGCAGGATCGGGGTAATCTCCTACAGTGAGCAGTTCTTC.

In this sample, this clonotype turned up many times. This sequence joins TRBV28 and TRBJ2-1, with 9 bases matching TRBD1. CDR3 length: 16 residues. Germline V gene data show CDR1 as MDHEN and CDR2 as SYDVKM. V shed 7 bases and J 5 bases; nucleotides not matched to a gene: 12. The CDR3 nucleotides are TGTGCCAGCACTAGGGGGGGGGACAGGGCCCACAATGAGCAGTTCTTC. This translates into CASTRGGDRAHNEQFF. Variable domain in full (rest from reference TRBV28 and TRBJ2-1): DVKVTQSSRYLVKRTGEKVFLECVQDMDHENMFWYRQDPGLGLRLIYFSYDVKMKEKGDIPEGYSVSREKKERFSLILESASTNQTSMYLCASTRGGDRAHNEQFFGPGTRLTVL.

This clonotype occurred a few times. The rearrangement uses TRBV30 and TRBJ1-6, with D possibly TRBD1 on 5 matching bases. The V gene's germline CDR1 is GTSNPN and CDR2 SVGIG (reference sequence). V was trimmed by 8 bases and J by 9 bases, leaving 20 bases between them. This CDR3 has 14 residues. The CDR3 spells CAESWGGVGSPLHF. CDR3 nucleotide sequence: TGTGCCGAATCTTGGGGAGGGGTGGGTTCACCCCTCCACTTT.

In this sample, this clonotype turned up many times. This sequence joins TRBV28 and TRBJ2-7; D is ambiguous. Germline CDR1 is MDHEN and CDR2 is SYDVKM. V shed 5 bases and J shed 6 bases, with 11 bases lying between them. The CDR3 consists of 12 residues. The DNA for the CDR3 is TGTGCCAGCAGTAAGGGCTCTGGCGAGCAGTACTTC. Protein: CASSKGSGEQYF.

The chain carries TRBV4-1 and TRBJ2-7; 11 nucleotides agree with TRBD2. Per the germline V gene, CDR1 is MGHRA and CDR2 is YSYEKL. The length of the CDR3 is 17 residues. J gave up 4 bases and V 1 base, and 9 bases lay outside the gene matches. The CDR3 loop is CASSQGVLAGVLYEQYF. CDR3 nucleotides: TGCGCCAGCAGCCAAGGAGTACTAGCGGGAGTCTTGTACGAGCAGTACTTC.

Points on this clonotype: A much more abundant neighbour one base away suggests this may be a read error. V and J are TRBV12-3 or TRBV12-4 and TRBJ1-2; D gene unclear. This CDR3 region has 12 residues. CDR3 bases: TGTGTCAGCGGGTTTTCTAACTATGGCTACACCTTC. Translating gives CVSGFSNYGYTF.

This clonotype was counted at least ten times. V usage is TRBV28 and J usage is TRBJ1-3, with D perhaps matching TRBD1 (5 bases). Germline V gene sequence: CDR1 MDHEN, CDR2 SYDVKM. The CDR3 runs 13 residues. V was shortened by 5 bases and J by 4 bases, with 9 bases between the two germline ends. The CDR3 sequence: CASSQTAGNTIYF. Here the CDR3 DNA reads TGTGCCAGCAGTCAGACAGCAGGAAACACCATATATTTT.

This clonotype was seen repeatedly, ten times or more. This chain links TRBV6-2 or TRBV6-3 with TRBJ2-7; D gene ambiguous. The CDR3 consists of 13 residues. Germline CDR1 is MNHEY and CDR2 is SVGEGT. Between the trimmed V and J ends, which lost 2 bases and 3 bases, there was a span of 8 bases. CDR3 coding DNA: TGTGCCAGCAGTTACGGGCTTATCTACGAGCAGTACTTC. Its translation: CASSYGLIYEQYF.